The sequence of this T cell receptor beta chain was determined in a study of cytomegalovirus exposure and HLA in healthy donors. Overall study findings and caveats: Overall, approximately 150 TCR beta chains were annotated as cytomegalovirus-associated. On later analysis, the bulk of CMV-associated TCR beta chains appeared to be HLA-restricted. As immune exposure information, only CMV serostatus was available.

Primers for the PCR totalled 60 Vbeta and 13 Jbeta. Libraries were prepared by immunoSEQ multiplex PCR; TCRdb keeps only in-frame clonotypes and omits some of them. The sample shows about 97,000 clones, under 85% of them seen only once. Samples came from healthy bone marrow donors. As concerns this clone: What it recognizes is unknown.

CDR1 and CDR2 (germline): SGHAT, FQNNGV. The CDR3 length is 13 residues. V was cut by 1 base and J by 5 bases, with 6 bases left in between. The chain employs TRBV11-2 and TRBJ1-3; no definite D call. This sequence originates from a man in his forties or fifties in good health and CMV-seronegative. Sequencing used PBMCs. The CDR3 DNA follows: TGTGCCAGCAGCTTAGTCAGTCGAAACACCATATATTTT. Protein: CASSLVSRNTIYF. Looking up the rest from reference TRBV11-2 and TRBJ1-3 gives the full variable domain: EAGVAQSPRYKIIEKRQSVAFWCNPISGHATLYWYQQILGQGPKLLIQFQNNGVVDDSQLPKDRFSAERLKGVDSTLKIQPAKLEDSAVYLCASSLVSRNTIYFGEGSWLTVV.